The sequence of this T cell receptor (beta chain) was determined in a study of T cell clones after liver transplantation. Whole-study results and caveats: Donor-reactive sequences fell more than third party-reactive ones, suggesting partial deletion.

TCRdb's table, derived via immunoSEQ multiplex PCR, lists solely in-frame clones and lacks some. The table has roughly 100,000 clones, roughly 80% seen once. CDR3 length equals 16 residues. Per germline, CDR1 SGHRS and CDR2 YFSETQ. V dropped 4 bases and J dropped 4; count of bases not matched to a gene: 13. Worth noting for this clone: Its antigen is currently unknown.

The chain has TRBV5-1 and TRBJ1-2; TRBD1 matches 7 bases. This specimen consisted of CD4+ T cells from blood, obtained before liver transplant. The origin of this receptor is a human donor who received a liver transplant. The CDR3 coding sequence is TGCGCCAGCAGCGATGGACTTCAGACAGGGTCCTATGGCTACACCTTC. This translates into CASSDGLQTGSYGYTF.